The source of this T cell receptor (beta chain) is a study of cytomegalovirus exposure and HLA in healthy donors. Study conclusions and caveats: Within the data, a cluster of highly shared sequence variants was likely a sequencing artifact. Reports indicate that TCR beta sequences accurately predicted the HLA-A and HLA-B alleles of most subjects. It was approximately 170 TCR beta chains that were listed as cytomegalovirus-associated.

PCR involved 60 Vbeta and 13 Jbeta primers. Profiled with immunoSEQ multiplex PCR; TCRdb holds only in-frame clones, not every one. The sample lists approximately 88,000 clones, approximately 80% seen once, with around 2% in the top ten. Per germline, CDR1 WNHNN and CDR2 SYGVQD (reference sequence). CDR3 length equals 15 residues. Trimming took 1 base from V and 1 from J, leaving 10 bases between them. This clone was seen only once. The target antigen is unknown. Although they were nominally healthy when sampled, donors likely had unrecorded immune exposures. The TCR comes from a man aged 18-30 years in good health and CMV-seronegative. This chain links TRBV10-1 with TRBJ2-5; tentatively, D is TRBD1 (6 bases). The specimen sequenced was PBMCs. CDR3 nucleotide sequence: TGCGCCAGCAGTGAGTTACAGGGCGGCCAAGAGACCCAGTACTTC. As protein: CASSELQGGQETQYF.